The 5 T cell receptor beta chains reported below all come from one sample, sequenced in a study of blood T cell repertoires in COVID-19. Produced via immunoSEQ multiplex PCR; TCRdb's table is partial and in-frame only. The sample lists more than 200,000 clones; roughly 83% were seen once. Sequences were obtained from peripheral blood. Receptors originate from a woman aged 70-85 years with active or convalescent COVID-19.

This clone was counted only a few times. The chain employs TRBV5-1 and TRBJ1-2; D perhaps matches TRBD1 (6 bases). V was cut by 2 bases and J by 7 bases, with 12 bases left in between. Germline values: CDR1 SGHRS, CDR2 YFSETQ. This CDR3 has 13 amino acids. CDR3 in amino acids: CASSLQGDRGYTF. The CDR3 coding sequence is TGCGCCAGCAGCTTACAGGGTGATCGTGGCTACACCTTC.

V usage is TRBV29-1 and J usage is TRBJ2-4; weak D call: TRBD2 (5 bases). The length of the CDR3 is 13 residues. Per germline, CDR1 SQVTM and CDR2 ANQGSEA. The V gene lost 5 bases and the J gene lost 3 bases, with 11 bases spanning the gap. The CDR3 DNA sequence: TGCAGCGTTCGAGGGTTGGGCAAAAACATTCAGTACTTC. It yields the protein CSVRGLGKNIQYF.

The DNA for the CDR3 is TGTGCCAGCAGTGAAGCGCTAGAAGCTTTCTTT. This codes for CASSEALEAFF. The chain links TRBV2 to TRBJ1-1; no clear D. Germline V gene lookup returns CDR1 SNHLY and CDR2 FYNNEI. The V end lost 0 bases, the J end lost 8 bases, and 4 bases lay between the germline ends. The CDR3 extends over 11 amino acids. The complete variable domain, with remaining parts taken from reference TRBV2 and TRBJ1-1, reads EPEVTQTPSHQVTQMGQEVILRCVPISNHLYFYWYRQILGQKVEFLVSFYNNEISEKSEIFDDQFSVERPDGSNFTLKIRSTKLEDSAMYFCASSEALEAFFGQGTRLTVV.

The chain is built from TRBV5-1 and TRBJ2-1; TRBD2 aligns across 7 bases. From germline, CDR1 is SGHRS and CDR2 YFSETQ. CDR3 length: 14 amino acids. The ends lost 2 bases at V and 8 bases at J; junction bases unmatched: 7. The CDR3 region is CASSFSSGDHEQFF. In DNA, the CDR3 is TGCGCCAGCAGCTTCTCTAGCGGTGATCATGAGCAGTTCTTC.

This clone has just a few counts. The gene calls are TRBV7-9 and TRBJ2-2; D possibly corresponds to TRBD2 (6 bases). This CDR3 contains 18 residues. Germline CDR1 reads SEHNR; CDR2 reads FQNEAQ (reference sequence). V gave up 2 bases and J gave up 4 bases, with 20 bases separating them. CDR3 DNA sequence: TGTGCCAGCAGCTTAACAGGAGGGCGACGGGATAGCACCGGGGAGCTGTTTTTT. As protein: CASSLTGGRRDSTGELFF.